This T cell receptor (beta chain) emerged from a study of identical twins. TCRdb re-derived calls from the 5' RACE reads in MiXCR, one entry per CDR3 protein. In the table there are about 690,000 distinct CDR3 sequences, 6% to 6.5% of which are singletons. V was clipped by 3 bases and J by 7 bases; unmatched bases: 6. The CDR3 has 16 residues. CDR1 and CDR2 (germline): SEHNR, FQNEAQ (reference sequence). Whole-study findings and limits: With monozygotic twins, out-of-frame TCR alpha sharing exceeded what models estimated.

A note on this clonotype: Its specificity is unknown.

This TCR derives from a man between 18 and 29 years old in good health. This chain connects TRBV7-9 to TRBJ1-6; 10 bases match TRBD1. The specimen was naive T cells sorted from blood. In nucleotides, the CDR3 is TGTGCCAGCAGCTTCCAAGGGACAGGGGCCAATTCACCCCTCCACTTT. Its translation is CASSFQGTGANSPLHF.